Presented here are 30 T cell receptor beta chains from one specimen sequenced in a study of cytomegalovirus exposure and HLA in healthy donors. The PCR used 60 Vbeta and 13 Jbeta primers. Only in-frame clones appear in the TCRdb table, and some are missing; sequencing was by immunoSEQ multiplex PCR. This sample's table has about 140,000 clones. The sample was PBMCs. These TCRs come from a man aged 35-49 years in good health and CMV-seronegative.

The J gene is TRBJ2-2, the V gene TRBV4-1; 9 bases map to TRBD2. V gave up 0 bases and J gave up 9 bases; unmatched junction bases: 8. This CDR3 has 16 amino acids. Germline CDR1 and CDR2: MGHRA and YSYEKL. CDR3 DNA: TGCGCCAGCAGCCAAGAGGCTAGCGGGGCAGTGAGGGAGCTGTTTTTT. Its protein product is CASSQEASGAVRELFF.

The chain recombines TRBV18 with TRBJ2-5; 7 bases fit TRBD1. CDR1 is KGHSH, CDR2 LQKENI, per germline. Trimming took 3 bases from V and 3 from J; bases not matched to a gene: 1. CDR3 size: 13 residues. CDR3 residues: CASSPGQEETQYF. In DNA form, the CDR3 reads TGTGCCAGCTCACCCGGACAGGAAGAGACCCAGTACTTC.

The chain joins TRBV19 to TRBJ1-1, with 9 bases lining up with TRBD1. With V trimmed by 4 bases and J by 4 bases, 7 bases remained unmatched. Germline V lookup: CDR1 LNHDA, CDR2 SQIVND (reference sequence). The length of the CDR3 is 15 residues. The CDR3 DNA sequence: TGTGCCAGTAGTAGGTCGACAGGGGGTCTCACTGAAGCTTTCTTT. This gives the protein CASSRSTGGLTEAFF.

The CDR3 DNA sequence: TGTGCCTCATCGACGCTTGGGCCCGATGAAAAACTGTTTTTT. Translation gives CASSTLGPDEKLFF. The chain couples TRBV19 to TRBJ1-4; D is unclear. The CDR3 runs 14 residues. Trimming cost V 11 bases and J 6 bases, with 19 bases left between them. Per germline, CDR1 LNHDA and CDR2 SQIVND (reference sequence).

The chain joins TRBV7-2 to TRBJ2-7; the D is unclear. This CDR3 region has 16 residues. Germline V gene data show CDR1 as SGHTA and CDR2 as FQGNSA. The germline V and J ends were trimmed by 1 base and 6 bases, with 19 bases remaining between them. This CDR3 is CASSLVAAVALGEQYF. The CDR3, as DNA: TGTGCCAGCAGCTTAGTCGCGGCAGTGGCTCTGGGCGAGCAGTACTTC.

The J gene is TRBJ1-5, the V gene TRBV2, with a tentative D call TRBD1 (5 bases). The V and J ends lost 6 bases and 2 bases respectively, with 11 bases between them. This CDR3 region has 14 residues. CDR1 SNHLY and CDR2 FYNNEI come from the germline V gene. The CDR3 bases are TGTGCCAGCAGCCAACAGGTTGGCAATCAGCCCCAGCATTTT. It yields the protein CASSQQVGNQPQHF. Full variable domain (rest looked up from reference TRBV2 and TRBJ1-5): EPEVTQTPSHQVTQMGQEVILRCVPISNHLYFYWYRQILGQKVEFLVSFYNNEISEKSEIFDDQFSVERPDGSNFTLKIRSTKLEDSAMYFCASSQQVGNQPQHFGDGTRLSIL.

V is TRBV6-4 and J is TRBJ2-3; 12 bases fit TRBD2. CDR3 length: 16 residues. V shed 6 bases and J 3 bases; nucleotides not matched to a gene: 7. Germline V gene data show CDR1 as MRHNA and CDR2 as SNTAGT. The DNA for the CDR3 is TGTGCCAGCAGCCGTACTAGCGGGGGGAGTACAGATACGCAGTATTTT. Translating it yields CASSRTSGGSTDTQYF.

The J gene is TRBJ2-3, the V gene TRBV7-2, with 7 bases aligning to TRBD2. This CDR3 region has 15 residues. Germline V gene sequence: CDR1 SGHTA, CDR2 FQGNSA. Losses at the gene ends were 3 bases for V and 2 bases for J; bases not matched to a gene: 5. The CDR3 sequence is CASSLSGVLTDTQYF. CDR3 nucleotides: TGTGCCAGCAGCTTGAGCGGGGTTCTCACAGATACGCAGTATTTT. Combining the CDR3 with reference TRBV7-2 and TRBJ2-3 gives the whole variable domain GAGVSQSPSNKVTEKGKDVELRCDPISGHTALYWYRQSLGQGLEFLIYFQGNSAPDKSGLPSDRFSAERTGGSVSTLTIQRTQQEDSAVYLCASSLSGVLTDTQYFGPGTRLTVL.

The chain has TRBV7-8 and TRBJ2-1; 10 bases line up with TRBD2. V was pared by 1 base and J by 7 bases, with 7 bases of the junction left unmatched. The CDR3 is made up of 16 amino acids. In germline, CDR1 is SGHVS, CDR2 FQNEAQ. The CDR3 protein is CASSLGPSGGGNEQFF. The DNA of the CDR3 is TGTGCCAGCAGCTTAGGGCCTAGCGGGGGTGGGAATGAGCAGTTCTTC.

The J gene is TRBJ2-5, the V gene TRBV6-6; D unclear. The CDR3 sequence is 15 residues long. Germline CDR1 and CDR2: MNHNY and SVGAGI (reference sequence). V lost 5 bases and J 4 bases, leaving 17 bases between the germline ends. CDR3 in DNA: TGTGCCAGCAGTACCGGGTCGACCCATTCAGAGACCCAGTACTTC. Its translation: CASSTGSTHSETQYF.

J is TRBJ1-4 and V is TRBV14; 10 nucleotides agree with TRBD1. Germline CDR1 reads SGHDN; CDR2 reads FVKESK. CDR3 length: 14 residues. After removal of 3 bases from V and 7 bases from J, the junction contained 2 bases not matched to a gene. The CDR3 region is CASSHWDRGEKLFF. The CDR3 DNA reads TGTGCCAGCAGCCACTGGGACAGGGGTGAAAAACTGTTTTTT.

This chain uses TRBV19 with TRBJ2-3; D possibly corresponds to TRBD1 (5 bases). CDR3 length: 14 amino acids. Germline V gives CDR1 LNHDA, CDR2 SQIVND (reference sequence). V shed 3 bases and J shed 4 bases, with 11 bases lying between them. The CDR3 DNA reads as TGTGCCAGTAGTATGGAACAGGTGGCAGATACGCAGTATTTT. This translates into CASSMEQVADTQYF.

The CDR3 spells CASRLDTNTGELFF. CDR3 in DNA: TGTGCCAGCAGATTGGACACGAACACCGGGGAGCTGTTTTTT. The V gene is TRBV9, the J gene TRBJ2-2; D is perhaps TRBD1 (5 bases). Germline V gives CDR1 SGDLS, CDR2 YYNGEE. V shed 5 bases and J shed 0 bases, with 8 bases lying between them. This CDR3 spans 14 amino acids. Drawing the rest from reference TRBV9 and TRBJ2-2, the complete variable domain is DSGVTQTPKHLITATGQRVTLRCSPRSGDLSVYWYQQSLDQGLQFLIQYYNGEERAKGNILERFSAQQFPDLHSELNLSSLELGDSALYFCASRLDTNTGELFFGEGSRLTVL.

This chain connects TRBV5-7 to TRBJ2-7, with 10 bases identical to TRBD2. TRBV5-7 is marked as an open reading frame, function uncertain. Losses at the gene ends were 0 bases for V and 6 bases for J; bases not matched to a gene: 6. The length of the CDR3 is 15 residues. The CDR3 protein is CASSLESSGGSEQYF. The CDR3 coding sequence is TGTGCCAGCAGCTTGGAGAGTAGCGGGGGGAGCGAGCAGTACTTC.

The chain joins TRBV15 to TRBJ2-5; tentative D call: TRBD2 (5 bases). Trimming took 2 bases from V and 2 from J, leaving 21 bases between them. Germline V gene data show CDR1 as LNHNV and CDR2 as YYDKDF (reference sequence). CDR3 length: 18 residues. CDR3 in DNA: TGTGCCACCAGCAGACCACACGGACTCGTGAGCTATCAAGAGACCCAGTACTTC. Translated, it gives CATSRPHGLVSYQETQYF.

The chain carries TRBV11-2 and TRBJ2-5; D is ambiguous. V lost 1 base to trimming and J lost 11 bases, with 8 bases between them. The CDR3 contains 11 residues. CDR1 and CDR2 from the germline V gene are SGHAT and FQNNGV. The CDR3 DNA sequence: TGTGCCAGCAGCTTAGGTCCCGGGCAGTACTTC. Its protein is CASSLGPGQYF.

The gene calls are TRBV6-1 and TRBJ1-4; 9 bases are a match to TRBD1. CDR3 length: 14 amino acids. Germline V gene lookup returns CDR1 MNHNS and CDR2 SASEGT. V trimming: 7 bases; J trimming: 2 bases; junction bases outside the gene matches: 2. CDR3 DNA: TGTGCCAGCAACGGACAGGGGACTAATGAAAAACTGTTTTTT. This gives the protein CASNGQGTNEKLFF.

V gene TRBV5-1 combines with J gene TRBJ1-1; D not resolved. V was shortened by 4 bases and J by 3 bases, with 16 bases between the two germline ends. The CDR3 runs to 15 residues. Germline V lookup: CDR1 SGHRS, CDR2 YFSETQ. This CDR3 is CASSLEGLGDTEAFF. The CDR3 DNA follows: TGCGCCAGCAGCCTTGAAGGTCTGGGAGACACTGAAGCTTTCTTT. Complete variable domain (other parts from reference TRBV5-1 and TRBJ1-1): KAGVTQTPRYLIKTRGQQVTLSCSPISGHRSVSWYQQTPGQGLQFLFEYFSETQRNKGNFPGRFSGRQFSNSRSEMNVSTLELGDSALYLCASSLEGLGDTEAFFGQGTRLTVV.

J is TRBJ2-7 and V is TRBV5-4; D possibly corresponds to TRBD2 (6 bases). Deletions cut 0 bases from V and 5 bases from J, with 15 bases between. The CDR3 contains 15 residues. Looked up from germline, CDR1 is SGHNT and CDR2 is YYREEE (reference sequence). CDR3 sequence: CASSLGGAQFDEQYF. In nucleotides, the CDR3 is TGTGCCAGCAGCTTGGGCGGGGCTCAGTTTGACGAGCAGTACTTC.

This chain connects TRBV2 to TRBJ1-5; 7 nucleotides agree with TRBD1. The CDR3 is 13 residues long. V shed 8 bases and J 3 bases; nucleotides not matched to a gene: 4. CDR1 and CDR2 (germline): SNHLY, FYNNEI. CDR3 in DNA: TGTGCCAGCGGGGACAGTACCAATCAGCCCCAGCATTTT. Its translation: CASGDSTNQPQHF.

V is TRBV10-3 and J is TRBJ2-7; 7 nucleotides match TRBD1. Germline CDR1 is ENHRY and CDR2 is SYGVKD. The CDR3 runs to 13 residues. Trimming at V came to 3 bases and at J to 5 bases, leaving 4 bases not matched to a gene. The CDR3 region is CAISEDRENEQYF. CDR3 coding DNA: TGTGCCATCAGTGAAGACAGGGAAAACGAGCAGTACTTC.

The chain recombines TRBV10-3 with TRBJ2-2; tentatively, D is TRBD1 (6 bases). The germline V gene encodes CDR1 ENHRY and CDR2 SYGVKD. With 3 bases removed from V and 4 bases from J, the gap between germline ends came to 18 bases. This CDR3 spans 17 amino acids. Here the CDR3 reads CAISDFAQGYGTGELFF. DNA for the CDR3: TGTGCCATCAGTGATTTCGCACAGGGCTATGGCACCGGGGAGCTGTTTTTT.

The gene calls are TRBV19 and TRBJ2-7, with 9 bases aligning to TRBD2. V trimming: 6 bases; J trimming: 5 bases; junction bases outside the gene matches: 8. This CDR3 contains 14 residues. Looked up from germline, CDR1 is LNHDA and CDR2 is SQIVND (reference sequence). The CDR3 nucleotides read TGTGCCAGTAGAGATTCTAGCGGGGCCAACGAGCAGTACTTC. Amino acid sequence: CASRDSSGANEQYF.

V gene TRBV11-2 combines with J gene TRBJ2-5, with a tentative D call TRBD2 (6 bases). The CDR3 consists of 13 residues. Trimming removed 5 bases from V and 5 bases from J, with 12 bases in between. From germline, CDR1 is SGHAT and CDR2 FQNNGV. The CDR3 loop is CASSPLARETQYF. CDR3 nucleotide sequence: TGTGCCAGCAGCCCACTAGCCCGGGAGACCCAGTACTTC.

J is TRBJ2-3 and V is TRBV4-3, with 7 positions matching TRBD1. Germline V gene sequence: CDR1 LGHNA, CDR2 YSLEER. The CDR3 runs 17 residues. V lost 1 base to trimming and J lost 2 bases; unmatched junction nucleotides: 9. CDR3 amino acids: CASSQATQGSNTDTQYF. CDR3 bases: TGCGCCAGCAGCCAAGCTACACAGGGGTCGAACACAGATACGCAGTATTTT.

This chain links TRBV19 with TRBJ2-7, with 7 bases that match TRBD1. The CDR3 is 15 amino acids. The germline V gene has CDR1 LNHDA and CDR2 SQIVND (reference sequence). Unmatched junction bases numbered 10, after V lost 2 bases and J lost 6 bases. Here the CDR3 reads CASSIIRTGPSEQYF. Written as DNA, the CDR3 is TGTGCCAGTAGTATAATACGGACAGGCCCTAGCGAGCAGTACTTC.

This chain links TRBV27 with TRBJ2-5, with TRBD2 matching over 8 bases. Trimming at V came to 5 bases and at J to 2 bases, leaving 13 bases not matched to a gene. The CDR3 runs 17 residues. The germline gives CDR1 MNHEY, CDR2 SMNVEV (reference sequence). This CDR3 is CASSPTSLLAGQETQYF. In nucleotides, the CDR3 is TGTGCCAGCAGTCCCACCTCCCTCTTAGCGGGGCAAGAGACCCAGTACTTC.

The rearrangement joins TRBV5-4 to TRBJ2-5; possible D gene TRBD2, 5 bases. Deletions cut 5 bases from V and 4 bases from J, with 18 bases between. This CDR3 is built from 15 residues. The V gene's germline CDR1 is SGHNT and CDR2 YYREEE (reference sequence). The CDR3 DNA sequence: TGTGCCAGCAGTACCCCTCGGGGTACTGGAGAGACCCAGTACTTC. Translation gives CASSTPRGTGETQYF.

The J gene is TRBJ2-2, the V gene TRBV4-3; D is unresolved. The germline V gene encodes CDR1 LGHNA and CDR2 YSLEER. Trimming pared 1 base from V and 1 base from J, leaving 7 bases between. The CDR3 sequence is 15 residues long. For the CDR3, the DNA is TGCGCCAGCAGCCAAGGCGAAGTGAACACCGGGGAGCTGTTTTTT. Translating it yields CASSQGEVNTGELFF.

This sequence joins TRBV18 and TRBJ2-7; 14 bases align to TRBD2. The CDR3 covers 18 residues. V shed 4 bases, J shed 0 bases, and the junction held 8 bases outside the gene matches. The germline gives CDR1 KGHSH, CDR2 LQKENI. Here the CDR3 DNA reads TGTGCCAGCTCACACCTCGGGACTAGCGGGGGCCTCTCCTACGAGCAGTACTTC. This encodes CASSHLGTSGGLSYEQYF.